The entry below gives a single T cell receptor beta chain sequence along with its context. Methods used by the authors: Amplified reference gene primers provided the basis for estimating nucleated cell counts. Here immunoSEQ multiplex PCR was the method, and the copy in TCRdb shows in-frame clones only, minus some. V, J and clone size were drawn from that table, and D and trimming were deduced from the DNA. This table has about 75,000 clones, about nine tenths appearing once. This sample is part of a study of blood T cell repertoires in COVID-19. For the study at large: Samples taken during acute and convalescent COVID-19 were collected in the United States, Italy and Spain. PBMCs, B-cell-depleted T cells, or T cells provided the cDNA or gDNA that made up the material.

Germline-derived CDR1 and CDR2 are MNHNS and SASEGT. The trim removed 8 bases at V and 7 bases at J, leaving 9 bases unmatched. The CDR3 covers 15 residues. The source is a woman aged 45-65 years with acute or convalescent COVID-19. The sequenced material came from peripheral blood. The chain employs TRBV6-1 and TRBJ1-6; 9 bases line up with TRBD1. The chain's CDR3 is CASLSLGQGNSPLHF. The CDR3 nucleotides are TGTGCCAGCCTATCTCTTGGACAGGGGAATTCACCCCTCCACTTT.